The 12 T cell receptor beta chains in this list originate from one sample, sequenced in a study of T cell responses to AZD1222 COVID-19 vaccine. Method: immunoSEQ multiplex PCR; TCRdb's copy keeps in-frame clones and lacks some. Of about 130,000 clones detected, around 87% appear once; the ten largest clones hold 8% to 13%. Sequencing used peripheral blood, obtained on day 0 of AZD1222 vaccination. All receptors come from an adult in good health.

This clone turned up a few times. The CDR3, as DNA: TGTGCCAGCAGCTTAGGACTATCACAATCCTACGAGCAGTACTTC. This sequence encodes CASSLGLSQSYEQYF. This rearrangement joins TRBV7-2 to TRBJ2-7, with D perhaps TRBD2 (5 bases). The CDR3 totals 15 residues. The germline gives CDR1 SGHTA, CDR2 FQGNSA. V lost 1 base and J lost 1, with 11 bases in between.

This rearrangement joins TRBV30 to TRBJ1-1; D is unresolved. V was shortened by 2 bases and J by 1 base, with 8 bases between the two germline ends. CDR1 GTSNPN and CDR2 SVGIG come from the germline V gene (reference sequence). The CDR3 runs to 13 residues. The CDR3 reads CAWSLSGNTEAFF. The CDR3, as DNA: TGTGCCTGGAGTCTGTCAGGGAACACTGAAGCTTTCTTT.

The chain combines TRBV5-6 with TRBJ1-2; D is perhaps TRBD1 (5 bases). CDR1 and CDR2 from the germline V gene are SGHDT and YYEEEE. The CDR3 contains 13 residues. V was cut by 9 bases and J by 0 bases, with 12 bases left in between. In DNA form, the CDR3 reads TGTGCCACCAAAGACAGAGCTAACTATGGCTACACCTTC. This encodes CATKDRANYGYTF.

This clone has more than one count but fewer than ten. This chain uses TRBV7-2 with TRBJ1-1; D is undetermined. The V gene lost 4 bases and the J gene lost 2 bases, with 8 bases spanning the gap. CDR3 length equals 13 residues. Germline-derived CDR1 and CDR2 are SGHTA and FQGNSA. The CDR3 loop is CASSYRLNTEAFF. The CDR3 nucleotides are TGTGCCAGCAGCTACAGACTAAACACTGAAGCTTTCTTT.

The CDR3 region is CASSESDGEPYEQYF. The CDR3 coding sequence is TGTGCCAGCAGTGAATCGGACGGGGAGCCCTACGAGCAGTACTTC. The chain couples TRBV27 to TRBJ2-7, with a possible D match to TRBD2 (5 bases). The CDR3 has 15 residues. Trimming took 5 bases from V and 2 from J, leaving 16 bases between them. Germline CDR1 MNHEY, CDR2 SMNVEV (reference sequence).

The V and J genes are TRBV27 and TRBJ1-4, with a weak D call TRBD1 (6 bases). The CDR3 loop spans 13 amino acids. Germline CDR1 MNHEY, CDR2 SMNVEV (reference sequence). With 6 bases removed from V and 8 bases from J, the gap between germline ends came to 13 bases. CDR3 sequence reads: CASRGGLREKLFF. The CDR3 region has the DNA TGTGCCAGCAGAGGGGGGTTACGGGAAAAACTGTTTTTT.

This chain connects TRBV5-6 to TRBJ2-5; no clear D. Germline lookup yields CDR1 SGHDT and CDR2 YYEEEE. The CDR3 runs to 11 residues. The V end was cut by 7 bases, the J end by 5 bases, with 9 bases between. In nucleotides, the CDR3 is TGTGCCAGCGAGTCGTACGAGACCCAGTACTTC. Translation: CASESYETQYF.

The CDR3 DNA reads TGTGCCAGCAGCGTTGCTTCTAATGAAAAACTGTTTTTT. Translation gives CASSVASNEKLFF. The chain joins TRBV9 to TRBJ1-4; no clear D gene. CDR3 length: 13 residues. Looked up from germline, CDR1 is SGDLS and CDR2 is YYNGEE. Between the trimmed V and J ends, which lost 2 bases and 3 bases, there was a span of 5 bases.

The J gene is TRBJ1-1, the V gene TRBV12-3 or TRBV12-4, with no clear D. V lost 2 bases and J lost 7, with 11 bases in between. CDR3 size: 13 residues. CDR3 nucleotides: TGTGCCAGCAGTTTAATGCGGACCATTGAAGCTTTCTTT. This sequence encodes CASSLMRTIEAFF.

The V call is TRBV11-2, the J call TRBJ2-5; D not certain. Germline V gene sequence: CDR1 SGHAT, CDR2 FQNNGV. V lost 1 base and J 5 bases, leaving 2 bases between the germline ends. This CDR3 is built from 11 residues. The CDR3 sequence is CASSLGETQYF. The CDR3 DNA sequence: TGTGCCAGCAGCTTAGGCGAGACCCAGTACTTC. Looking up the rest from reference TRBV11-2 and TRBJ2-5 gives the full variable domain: EAGVAQSPRYKIIEKRQSVAFWCNPISGHATLYWYQQILGQGPKLLIQFQNNGVVDDSQLPKDRFSAERLKGVDSTLKIQPAKLEDSAVYLCASSLGETQYFGPGTRLLVL.

This CDR3 reads CASSLGGHYEQYF. DNA of the CDR3: TGTGCCAGCAGTTTAGGCGGTCACTACGAGCAGTACTTC. The chain employs TRBV27 and TRBJ2-7; D not certain. This CDR3 has 13 residues. Looked up from germline, CDR1 is MNHEY and CDR2 is SMNVEV (reference sequence). V shed 2 bases and J shed 3 bases, with 8 bases lying between them.

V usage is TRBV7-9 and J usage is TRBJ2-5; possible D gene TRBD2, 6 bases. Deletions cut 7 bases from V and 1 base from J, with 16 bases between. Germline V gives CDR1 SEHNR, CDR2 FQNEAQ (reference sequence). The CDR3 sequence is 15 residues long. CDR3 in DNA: TGTGCCAGCACGCCCCGGGGGTGGGGCCAAGAGACCCAGTACTTC. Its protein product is CASTPRGWGQETQYF.